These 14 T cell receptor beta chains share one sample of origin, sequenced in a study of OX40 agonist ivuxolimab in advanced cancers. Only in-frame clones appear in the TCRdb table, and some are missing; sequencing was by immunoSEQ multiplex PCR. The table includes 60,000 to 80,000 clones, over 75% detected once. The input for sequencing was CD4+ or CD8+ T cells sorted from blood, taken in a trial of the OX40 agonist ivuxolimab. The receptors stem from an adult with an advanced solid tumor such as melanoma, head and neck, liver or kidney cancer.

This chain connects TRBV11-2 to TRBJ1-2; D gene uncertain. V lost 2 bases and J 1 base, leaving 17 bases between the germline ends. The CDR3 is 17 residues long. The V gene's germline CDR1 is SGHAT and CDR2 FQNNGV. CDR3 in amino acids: CASSLFWEADYNYGYTF. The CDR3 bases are TGTGCCAGCAGCTTATTTTGGGAGGCCGACTATAACTATGGCTACACCTTC.

The CDR3: CAWSGTSFNEKLFF. The CDR3 DNA sequence: TGTGCCTGGAGTGGGACCTCTTTTAATGAAAAACTGTTTTTT. The V call is TRBV30, the J call TRBJ1-4; D is undetermined. V lost 1 base and J lost 4, with 10 bases in between. CDR1 and CDR2 (germline): GTSNPN, SVGIG (reference sequence). CDR3 size: 14 residues.

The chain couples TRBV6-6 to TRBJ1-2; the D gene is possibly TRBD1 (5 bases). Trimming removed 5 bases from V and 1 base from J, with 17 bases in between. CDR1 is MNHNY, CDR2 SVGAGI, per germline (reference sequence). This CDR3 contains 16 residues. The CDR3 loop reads CASSPFGRGDNYGYTF. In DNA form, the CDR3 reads TGTGCCAGCAGTCCCTTTGGAAGGGGAGATAACTATGGCTACACCTTC.

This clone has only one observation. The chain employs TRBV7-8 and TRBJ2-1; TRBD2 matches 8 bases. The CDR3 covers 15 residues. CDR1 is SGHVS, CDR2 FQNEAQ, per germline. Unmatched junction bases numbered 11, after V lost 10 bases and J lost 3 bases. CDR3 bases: TGTGCCACCAGAATGAAGCGGGGGTACTACAATGAGCAGTTCTTC. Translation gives CATRMKRGYYNEQFF.

As DNA, the CDR3 is TGTGCCTGGAGTCAGCTCGGGACAGTTAACACCGGGGAGCTGTTTTTT. Its protein product is CAWSQLGTVNTGELFF. This chain links TRBV30 with TRBJ2-2, with 7 bases aligning to TRBD1. The CDR3 covers 16 residues. Germline V CDR1 and CDR2: GTSNPN, SVGIG (reference sequence). The trim removed 2 bases at V and 2 bases at J, leaving 8 bases unmatched.

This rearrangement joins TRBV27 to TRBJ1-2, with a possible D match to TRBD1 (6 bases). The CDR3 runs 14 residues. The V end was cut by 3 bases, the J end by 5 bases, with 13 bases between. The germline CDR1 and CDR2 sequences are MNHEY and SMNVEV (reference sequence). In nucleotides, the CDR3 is TGTGCCAGCAGTTTTGCGGCAGGGGCTTATGGCTACACCTTC. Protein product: CASSFAAGAYGYTF.

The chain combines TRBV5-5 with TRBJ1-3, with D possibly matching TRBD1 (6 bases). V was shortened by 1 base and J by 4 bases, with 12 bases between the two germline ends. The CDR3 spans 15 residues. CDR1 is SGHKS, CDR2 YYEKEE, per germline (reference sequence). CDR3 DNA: TGTGCCAGCAGCTTGTCCCAGGGGCTCGGAAACACCATATATTTT. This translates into CASSLSQGLGNTIYF.

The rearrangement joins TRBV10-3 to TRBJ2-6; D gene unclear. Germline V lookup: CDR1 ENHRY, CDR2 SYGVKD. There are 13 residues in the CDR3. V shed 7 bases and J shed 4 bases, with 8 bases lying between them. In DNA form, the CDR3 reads TGTGCCATCAATATCCCCGGGGCCAACGTCCTGACTTTC. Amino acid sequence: CAINIPGANVLTF.

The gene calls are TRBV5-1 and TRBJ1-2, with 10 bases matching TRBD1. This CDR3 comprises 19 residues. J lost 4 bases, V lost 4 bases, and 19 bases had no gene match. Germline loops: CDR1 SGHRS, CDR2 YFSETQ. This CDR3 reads CASSGGTGEMKALGYGYTF. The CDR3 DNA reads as TGCGCCAGCAGCGGCGGGACAGGGGAGATGAAGGCCTTGGGCTATGGCTACACCTTC.

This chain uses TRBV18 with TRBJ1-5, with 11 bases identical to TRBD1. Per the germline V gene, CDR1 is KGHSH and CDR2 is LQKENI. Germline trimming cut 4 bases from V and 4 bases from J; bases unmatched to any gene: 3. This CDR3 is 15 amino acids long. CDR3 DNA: TGTGCCAGCTCACGCCGGGACAGGGGGAATCAGCCCCAGCATTTT. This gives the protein CASSRRDRGNQPQHF.

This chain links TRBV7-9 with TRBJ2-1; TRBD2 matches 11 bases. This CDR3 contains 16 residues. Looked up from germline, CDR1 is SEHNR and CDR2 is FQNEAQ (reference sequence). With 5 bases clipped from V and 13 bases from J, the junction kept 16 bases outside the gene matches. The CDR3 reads CASSAELAGVWLGQFF. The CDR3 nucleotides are TGTGCCAGCAGCGCGGAACTAGCGGGAGTTTGGTTGGGTCAGTTCTTC.

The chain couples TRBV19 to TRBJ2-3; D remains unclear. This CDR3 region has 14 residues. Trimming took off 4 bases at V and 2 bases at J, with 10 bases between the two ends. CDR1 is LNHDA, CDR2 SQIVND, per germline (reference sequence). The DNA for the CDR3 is TGTGCCAGTAGTAATTACGGGTCCACAGATACGCAGTATTTT. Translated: CASSNYGSTDTQYF.

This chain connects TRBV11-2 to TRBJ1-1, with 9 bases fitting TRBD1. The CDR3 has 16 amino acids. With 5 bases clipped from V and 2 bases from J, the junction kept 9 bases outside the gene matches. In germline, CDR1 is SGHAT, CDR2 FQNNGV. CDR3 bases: TGTGCCAGCAGCCTTATTTGGGGACAGGGCAACACTGAAGCTTTCTTT. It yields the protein CASSLIWGQGNTEAFF.

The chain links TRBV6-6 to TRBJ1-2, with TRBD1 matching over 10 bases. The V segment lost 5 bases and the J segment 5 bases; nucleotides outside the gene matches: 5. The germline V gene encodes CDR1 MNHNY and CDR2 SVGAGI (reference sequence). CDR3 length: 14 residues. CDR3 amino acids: CASSGQGVNYGYTF. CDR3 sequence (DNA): TGTGCCAGCAGTGGACAGGGGGTAAATTATGGCTACACCTTC.